The 10 T cell receptor beta chains below come from one sample, sequenced in a study of T cell responses to AZD1222 COVID-19 vaccine. TCRdb's copy holds only in-frame clones and misses some; the assay was immunoSEQ multiplex PCR. The table includes 150,000 to 200,000 clones, roughly 87% detected once. This material consisted of peripheral blood, taken on day 0 of AZD1222 vaccination. The source is an adult in good health.

The chain links TRBV5-1 to TRBJ2-7; D gene ambiguous. The CDR3 loop spans 14 amino acids. V was cut by 5 bases and J by 0 bases, with 12 bases left in between. Germline CDR1 reads SGHRS; CDR2 reads YFSETQ. CDR3 loop: CASSTDGNSYEQYF. In DNA form, the CDR3 reads TGCGCCAGCAGTACTGACGGTAACTCCTACGAGCAGTACTTC.

This clone was counted a single time. The J gene is TRBJ2-2, the V gene TRBV6-5; no definite D call. Germline V CDR1 and CDR2: MNHEY, SVGAGI. CDR3 length: 13 amino acids. V lost 6 bases and J lost 3, with 8 bases in between. Written as DNA, the CDR3 is TGTGCCAGCAGGTGGTCCGACACCGGGGAGCTGTTTTTT. Translated: CASRWSDTGELFF.

The V and J genes are TRBV7-2 and TRBJ2-6; D gene unclear. Germline CDR1 SGHTA, CDR2 FQGNSA. Trimming shortened V by 3 bases and J by 3 bases, and 6 bases separated the two germline ends. The CDR3 runs to 14 residues. The CDR3 loop reads CASSFPVGANVLTF. In DNA, the CDR3 is TGTGCCAGCAGCTTTCCCGTTGGGGCCAACGTCCTGACTTTC. The variable domain in full, completed from reference TRBV7-2 and TRBJ2-6, reads GAGVSQSPSNKVTEKGKDVELRCDPISGHTALYWYRQSLGQGLEFLIYFQGNSAPDKSGLPSDRFSAERTGGSVSTLTIQRTQQEDSAVYLCASSFPVGANVLTFGAGSRLTVL.

The chain has TRBV19 and TRBJ1-1; D ambiguous. Trimming shortened V by 5 bases and J by 3 bases, and 10 bases separated the two germline ends. CDR3 length equals 13 residues. CDR1 is LNHDA, CDR2 SQIVND, per germline (reference sequence). The CDR3 loop is CASSSQEDTEAFF. The CDR3 region has the DNA TGTGCCAGTAGTTCTCAGGAGGACACTGAAGCTTTCTTT.

The table lists this clone with many counts. V is TRBV15 and J is TRBJ1-3, with TRBD1 identical over 12 bases. Germline-derived CDR1 and CDR2 are LNHNV and YYDKDF (reference sequence). J gave up 4 bases and V 5 bases, and 6 bases lay outside the gene matches. This CDR3 has 16 amino acids. The CDR3 DNA reads as TGTGCCACCAGCCTCGGGACAGGGGGCGCGGGAAACACCATATATTTT. Amino acid sequence: CATSLGTGGAGNTIYF.

V and J are TRBV6-5 and TRBJ2-5, with 11 bases identical to TRBD2. There are 16 residues in the CDR3. V lost 2 bases, J lost 7 bases, and 9 bases stayed unmatched. The germline gives CDR1 MNHEY, CDR2 SVGAGI. The CDR3 reads CASSYTTSGGQWTQYF. The CDR3 nucleotides are TGTGCCAGCAGTTACACCACTAGCGGGGGCCAGTGGACCCAGTACTTC.

This clone was recorded once. The CDR3 bases are TGTGCCAGCAGCCCCACCGGAGCGCGCTCCTACAATGAGCAGTTCTTC. Protein product: CASSPTGARSYNEQFF. The chain employs TRBV7-2 and TRBJ2-1; no clear D. The germline V and J ends were trimmed by 5 bases and 0 bases, with 14 bases remaining between them. CDR1 is SGHTA and CDR2 is FQGNSA in the germline V gene. The CDR3 is 16 residues long.

The chain has TRBV9 and TRBJ1-3; TRBD1 aligns across 7 bases. The trim removed 0 bases at V and 1 base at J, leaving 1 base unmatched. The CDR3 is made up of 15 amino acids. CDR1 is SGDLS and CDR2 is YYNGEE in the germline V gene. In nucleotides, the CDR3 is TGTGCCAGCAGCGTAGGGACAGGTTCTGGAAACACCATATATTTT. Translated, it gives CASSVGTGSGNTIYF.

This clone was counted once. The V gene is TRBV11-3, the J gene TRBJ1-1; D may be TRBD1 (6 bases). V lost 5 bases, J lost 4 bases, and 8 bases lay in between. The germline V gene has CDR1 SGHNT and CDR2 YENEEA. This CDR3 is 12 amino acids long. The CDR3 DNA reads as TGTGCCAGCAGCCAAGGGGGCACTGAAGCTTTCTTT. Translation: CASSQGGTEAFF.

The chain combines TRBV6-5 with TRBJ1-1; no reliable D call. The CDR3 covers 14 residues. Germline values: CDR1 MNHEY, CDR2 SVGAGI. Trimming removed 2 bases from V and 1 base from J, with 8 bases in between. The DNA of the CDR3 is TGTGCCAGCAGTTACGGGGTCCCGAACACTGAAGCTTTCTTT. This sequence encodes CASSYGVPNTEAFF.